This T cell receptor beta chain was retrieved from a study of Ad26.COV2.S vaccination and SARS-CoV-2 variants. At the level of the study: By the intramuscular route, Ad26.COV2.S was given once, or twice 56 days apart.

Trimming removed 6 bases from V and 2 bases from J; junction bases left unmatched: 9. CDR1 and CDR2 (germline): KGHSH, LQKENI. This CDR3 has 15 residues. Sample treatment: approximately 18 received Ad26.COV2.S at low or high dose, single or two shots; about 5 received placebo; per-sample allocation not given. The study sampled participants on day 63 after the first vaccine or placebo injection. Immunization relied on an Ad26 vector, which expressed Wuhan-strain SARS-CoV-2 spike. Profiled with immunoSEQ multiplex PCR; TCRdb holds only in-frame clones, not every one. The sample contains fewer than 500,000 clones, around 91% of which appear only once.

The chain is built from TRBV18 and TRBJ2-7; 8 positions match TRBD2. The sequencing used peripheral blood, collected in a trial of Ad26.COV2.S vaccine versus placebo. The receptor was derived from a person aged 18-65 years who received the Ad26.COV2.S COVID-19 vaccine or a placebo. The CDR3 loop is CASSRGGEKAYEQYF. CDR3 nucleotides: TGTGCCAGCTCCCGGGGGGGGGAGAAGGCCTACGAGCAGTACTTC.